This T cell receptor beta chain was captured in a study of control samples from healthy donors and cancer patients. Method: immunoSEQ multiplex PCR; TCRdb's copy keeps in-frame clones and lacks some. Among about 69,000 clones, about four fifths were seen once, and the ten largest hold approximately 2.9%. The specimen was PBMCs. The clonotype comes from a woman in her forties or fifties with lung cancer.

CDR3: CASSPSLYGYTF. Here the CDR3 DNA reads TGTGCCAGCAGTCCTAGCCTCTATGGCTACACCTTC. The V gene is TRBV2, the J gene TRBJ1-2; D call uncertain. Germline loops: CDR1 SNHLY, CDR2 FYNNEI. CDR3 length: 12 residues. With 5 bases removed from V and 4 bases from J, the gap between germline ends came to 8 bases.